This is a list of T cell receptor beta chains from one sample in a study of shared clonotypes between healthy human individuals. Profiled with immunoSEQ multiplex PCR; TCRdb holds only in-frame clones, not every one. This table has about 2,500,000 clones, around nine tenths appearing once. The source material was naive CD4+ T cells sorted from blood. Source of these receptors: a man between 18 and 29 years old in good health. Both conserved end residues are part of each CDR3. A D gene is named only where the DNA matches it firmly. Size tells how often a clone was seen (once, few, many) or the class of an expanded clone, and some rows leave it out.

j_gene	v_gene	abundance	d_gene	CDR3aa	CDR3nt
TRBJ2-7	TRBV6-6	.	.	CASLGGHPYEQYF	TGTGCCAGCCTGGGCGGACATCCCTACGAGCAGTACTTC
TRBJ2-5	TRBV13	.	.	CASSLLGGEFETQYF	TGTGCCAGCAGCCTCCTAGGGGGAGAATTCGAGACCCAGTACTTC
TRBJ2-7	TRBV5-6	.	.	CASSTTAYEQYF	TGTGCCAGCAGCACGACGGCCTACGAGCAGTACTTC
TRBJ2-3	TRBV10-2	.	.	CASSERGYEAGSTDTQYF	TGCGCCAGCAGTGAGAGGGGCTATGAAGCGGGTAGCACAGATACGCAGTATTTT
TRBJ1-4	TRBV30	.	TRBD1	CAWRRQGVEKLFF	TGTGCCTGGAGAAGACAGGGGGTTGAAAAACTGTTTTTT
TRBJ2-3	TRBV10-3	.	TRBD2	CAISGTSGGFTDTQYF	TGTGCCATCAGCGGCACTAGCGGGGGCTTCACAGATACGCAGTATTTT
TRBJ2-7	TRBV7-2	.	.	CASSLGRVLSSSYEQYF	TGTGCCAGCAGCTTAGGCCGGGTCCTATCTAGCAGCTACGAGCAGTACTTC
TRBJ2-5	TRBV19	.	TRBD2	CASSIKRAGGTPETQYF	TGTGCCAGTAGTATTAAAAGGGCGGGAGGTACTCCTGAGACCCAGTACTTC
TRBJ2-7	TRBV11-2	.	.	CASSLTQGGYEQYF	TGTGCCAGCAGCTTAACGCAGGGGGGCTACGAGCAGTACTTC
TRBJ2-2	TRBV27	.	.	CASSFYTGELFF	TGTGCCAGCAGTTTTTACACCGGGGAGCTGTTTTTT
TRBJ1-1	TRBV10-2	.	.	CASSDMGGTEAFF	TGCGCCAGCAGTGATATGGGAGGCACTGAAGCTTTCTTT
TRBJ2-1	TRBV19	.	TRBD2	CASSRTSSGYNEQFF	TGTGCCAGTAGCCGGACTAGCTCTGGCTACAATGAGCAGTTCTTC
TRBJ2-3	TRBV7-2	.	TRBD2	CASSLGLAGGGSTDTQYF	TGTGCCAGCAGCCTCGGACTAGCGGGAGGAGGTTCCACAGATACGCAGTATTTT
TRBJ2-1	TRBV9	.	TRBD2	CASSVVSGRGSYNEQFF	TGTGCCAGCAGCGTAGTATCCGGGCGGGGGTCCTACAATGAGCAGTTCTTC
TRBJ2-7	TRBV10-3	.	.	CAISENFYEQYF	TGTGCCATCAGTGAGAATTTCTACGAGCAGTACTTC
TRBJ1-6	TRBV9	.	.	CASSVAGSWNSPLHF	TGTGCCAGCAGCGTAGCAGGATCTTGGAATTCACCCCTCCACTTT
TRBJ2-7	TRBV7-8	once	TRBD2	CASSLEGAGPTYEQYF	TGTGCCAGCAGCTTAGAGGGAGCGGGACCGACCTACGAGCAGTACTTC
TRBJ2-2	TRBV10-3	.	.	CAIRSGENTGELFF	TGTGCCATCAGGTCGGGGGAGAACACCGGGGAGCTGTTTTTT
TRBJ1-5	TRBV9	.	.	CASSVEGDQPQHF	TGTGCCAGCAGCGTAGAAGGGGATCAGCCCCAGCATTTT
TRBJ2-1	TRBV5-4	.	.	CASRRQPNNEQFF	TGTGCCAGCAGGAGACAGCCGAACAATGAGCAGTTCTTC
TRBJ1-1	TRBV2	.	.	CASSEEDGYTEAFF	TGTGCCAGCAGTGAAGAGGACGGATACACTGAAGCTTTCTTT
TRBJ2-7	TRBV19	once	.	CASSPDRSYEQYF	TGTGCCAGTAGCCCGGACAGATCCTACGAGCAGTACTTC
TRBJ1-1	TRBV18	.	.	CASSQGFGTEAFF	TGTGCCAGCTCACAGGGGTTCGGCACTGAAGCTTTCTTT
TRBJ1-2	TRBV30	.	.	CAWSGGPDGYTF	TGTGCCTGGAGCGGGGGGCCGGATGGCTACACCTTC
TRBJ1-3	TRBV7-9	.	.	CASSLGQTDSSGNTIYF	TGTGCCAGCAGCTTAGGGCAGACCGACAGCTCTGGAAACACCATATATTTT
TRBJ2-7	TRBV6-5	.	.	CASKGLSQYEQYF	TGTGCCAGCAAAGGGCTTTCACAATACGAGCAGTACTTC
TRBJ1-6	TRBV6-6	.	TRBD1	CASSYSKGQNNSPLHF	TGTGCCAGCAGTTACTCGAAGGGACAGAATAATTCACCCCTCCACTTT
TRBJ1-3	TRBV27	.	.	CASSPGVGNTIYF	TGTGCCAGCAGCCCAGGGGTTGGAAACACCATATATTTT
TRBJ2-5	TRBV4-3	once	.	CASSQGVVGTQYF	TGCGCCAGCAGCCAAGGGGTAGTAGGGACCCAGTACTTC
TRBJ2-5	TRBV5-1	.	TRBD2	CASTGSGRETQYF	TGCGCCAGCACCGGGAGCGGGAGGGAGACCCAGTACTTC
TRBJ2-1	TRBV7-2	.	.	CASSLEGVAGYNEQFF	TGTGCCAGCAGCTTAGAGGGGGTAGCGGGCTACAATGAGCAGTTCTTC
TRBJ2-3	TRBV7-2	.	TRBD2	CASSLGGESTDTQYF	TGTGCCAGCAGCCTCGGGGGGGAGAGCACAGATACGCAGTATTTT
TRBJ2-5	TRBV7-7	.	TRBD2	CASSSAGGPIETQYF	TGTGCTAGCAGCTCTGCGGGGGGGCCTATAGAGACCCAGTACTTC
TRBJ1-5	TRBV5-1	.	.	CASSLGPGGNQPQHF	TGCGCCAGCAGCTTGGGCCCTGGGGGGAATCAGCCCCAGCATTTT
TRBJ2-5	TRBV18	.	TRBD1	CASSLGTGESETQYF	TGTGCCAGCTCACTGGGGACAGGGGAAAGCGAGACCCAGTACTTC
TRBJ2-7	TRBV14	.	TRBD1	CASSHYRGDYEQYF	TGTGCCAGCAGCCATTACAGGGGGGACTACGAGCAGTACTTC
TRBJ2-3	TRBV7-9	.	.	CASSSGQISSTDTQYF	TGTGCCAGCAGCTCCGGACAAATCTCTAGCACAGATACGCAGTATTTT
TRBJ1-2	TRBV5-4	.	TRBD1	CASSLERGPGYTF	TGTGCCAGCAGCTTGGAAAGGGGGCCTGGCTACACCTTC
TRBJ1-5	TRBV28	.	.	CASNPGPGGYSNQPQHF	TGTGCCAGCAATCCGGGACCGGGGGGATATAGCAATCAGCCCCAGCATTTT
TRBJ1-1	TRBV18	.	.	CASSGDRNTEAFF	TGTGCCAGCTCCGGGGACCGCAACACTGAAGCTTTCTTT